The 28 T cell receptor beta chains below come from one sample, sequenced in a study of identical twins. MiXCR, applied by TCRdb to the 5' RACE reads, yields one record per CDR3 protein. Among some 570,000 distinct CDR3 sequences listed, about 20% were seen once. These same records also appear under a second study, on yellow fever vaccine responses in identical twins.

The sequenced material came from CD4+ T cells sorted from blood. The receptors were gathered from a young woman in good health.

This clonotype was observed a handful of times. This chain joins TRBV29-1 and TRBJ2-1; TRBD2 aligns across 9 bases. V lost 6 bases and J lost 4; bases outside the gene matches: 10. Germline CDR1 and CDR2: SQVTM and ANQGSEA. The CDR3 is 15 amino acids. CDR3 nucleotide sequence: TGCAGCGTATACATTTCTAGCGGGAATTACAATGAGCAGTTCTTC. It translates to CSVYISSGNYNEQFF.

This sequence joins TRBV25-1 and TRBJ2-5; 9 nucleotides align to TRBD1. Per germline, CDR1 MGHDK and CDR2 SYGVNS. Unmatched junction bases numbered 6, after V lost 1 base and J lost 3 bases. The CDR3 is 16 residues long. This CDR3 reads CASSEWGTGTKETQYF. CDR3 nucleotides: TGTGCCAGCAGTGAATGGGGGACAGGGACTAAAGAGACCCAGTACTTC.

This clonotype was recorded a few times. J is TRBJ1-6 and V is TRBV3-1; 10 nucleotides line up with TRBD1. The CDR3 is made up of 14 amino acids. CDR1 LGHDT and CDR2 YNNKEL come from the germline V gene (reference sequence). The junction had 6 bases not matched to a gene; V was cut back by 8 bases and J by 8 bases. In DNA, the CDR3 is TGTGCCAGCGGACAGGGGGGTGCTTATTCACCCCTCCACTTT. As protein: CASGQGGAYSPLHF.

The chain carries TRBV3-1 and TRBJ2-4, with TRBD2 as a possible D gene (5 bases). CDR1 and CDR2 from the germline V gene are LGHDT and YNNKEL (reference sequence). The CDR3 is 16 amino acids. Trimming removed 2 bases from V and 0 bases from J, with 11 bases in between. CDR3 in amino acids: CASSQQAALAKNIQYF. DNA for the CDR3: TGTGCCAGCAGCCAACAAGCGGCCCTAGCCAAAAACATTCAGTACTTC.

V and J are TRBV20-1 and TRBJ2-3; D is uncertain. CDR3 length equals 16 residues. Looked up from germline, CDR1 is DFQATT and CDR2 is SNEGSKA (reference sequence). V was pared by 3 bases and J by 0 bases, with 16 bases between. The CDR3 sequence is CSASSWKRLSTDTQYF. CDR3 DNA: TGCAGTGCTAGCAGTTGGAAGCGACTTAGCACAGATACGCAGTATTTT.

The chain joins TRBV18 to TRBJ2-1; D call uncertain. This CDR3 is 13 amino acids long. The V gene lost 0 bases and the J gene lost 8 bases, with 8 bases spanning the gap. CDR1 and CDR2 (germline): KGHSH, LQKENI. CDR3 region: CASSPPTTDEQFF. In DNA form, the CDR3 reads TGTGCCAGCTCACCACCTACAACGGATGAGCAGTTCTTC. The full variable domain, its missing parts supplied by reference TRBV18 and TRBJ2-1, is NAGVMQNPRHLVRRRGQEARLRCSPMKGHSHVYWYRQLPEEGLKFMVYLQKENIIDESGMPKERFSAEFPKEGPSILRIQQVVRGDSAAYFCASSPPTTDEQFFGPGTRLTVL.

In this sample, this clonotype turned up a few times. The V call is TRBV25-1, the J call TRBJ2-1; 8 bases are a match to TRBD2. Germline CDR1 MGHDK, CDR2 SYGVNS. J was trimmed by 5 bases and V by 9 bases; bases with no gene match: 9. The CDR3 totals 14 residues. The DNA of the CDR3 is TGTGCCAGTATTGGTGGGCGGGGGGACAATGAGCAGTTCTTC. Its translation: CASIGGRGDNEQFF.

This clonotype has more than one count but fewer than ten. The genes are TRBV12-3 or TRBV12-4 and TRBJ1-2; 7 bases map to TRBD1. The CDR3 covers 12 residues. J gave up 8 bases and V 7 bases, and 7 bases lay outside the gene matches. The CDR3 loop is CASTQDRSGYTF. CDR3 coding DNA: TGTGCCAGCACCCAGGACAGGTCAGGCTACACCTTC.

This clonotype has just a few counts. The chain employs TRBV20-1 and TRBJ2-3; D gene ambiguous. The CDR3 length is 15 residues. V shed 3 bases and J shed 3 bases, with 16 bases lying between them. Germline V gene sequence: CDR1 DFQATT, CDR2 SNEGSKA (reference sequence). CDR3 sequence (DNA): TGCAGTGCTAGTAAACCATTTTTGGGAACAGATACGCAGTATTTT. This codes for CSASKPFLGTDTQYF.

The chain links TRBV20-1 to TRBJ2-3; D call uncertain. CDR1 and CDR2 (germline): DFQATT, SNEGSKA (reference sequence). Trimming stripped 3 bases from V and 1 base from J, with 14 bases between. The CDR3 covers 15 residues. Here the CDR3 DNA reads TGCAGTGCTAGGATGGGCCTGGGTGGCACAGATACGCAGTATTTT. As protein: CSARMGLGGTDTQYF.

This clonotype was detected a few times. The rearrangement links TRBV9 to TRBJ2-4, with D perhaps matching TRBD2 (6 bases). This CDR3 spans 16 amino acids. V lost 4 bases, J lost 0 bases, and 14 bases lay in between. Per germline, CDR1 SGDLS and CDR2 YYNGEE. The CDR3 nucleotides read TGTGCCAGCAGCCCGGGGGTGGGGCTAGCCAAAAACATTCAGTACTTC. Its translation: CASSPGVGLAKNIQYF.

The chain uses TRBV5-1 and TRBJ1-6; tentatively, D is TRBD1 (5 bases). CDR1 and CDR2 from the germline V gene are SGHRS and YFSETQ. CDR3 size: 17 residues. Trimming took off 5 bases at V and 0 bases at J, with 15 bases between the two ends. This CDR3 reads CASRDAGFSSYNSPLHF. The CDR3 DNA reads TGCGCCAGCAGAGACGCAGGGTTTAGCTCCTATAATTCACCCCTCCACTTT.

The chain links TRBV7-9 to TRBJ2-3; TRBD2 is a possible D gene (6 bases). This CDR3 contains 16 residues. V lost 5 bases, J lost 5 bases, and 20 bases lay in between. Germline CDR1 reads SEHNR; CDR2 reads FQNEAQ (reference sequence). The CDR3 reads CASSVLGTLGLDTQYF. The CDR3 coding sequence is TGTGCCAGCAGCGTCCTCGGGACTTTAGGTTTAGATACGCAGTATTTT.

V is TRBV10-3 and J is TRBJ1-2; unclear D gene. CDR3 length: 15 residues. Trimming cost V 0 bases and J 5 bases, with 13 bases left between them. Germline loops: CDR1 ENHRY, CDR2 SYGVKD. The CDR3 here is CAISESDVSGYGYTF. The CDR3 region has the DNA TGTGCCATCAGTGAGTCGGATGTATCGGGGTATGGCTACACCTTC.

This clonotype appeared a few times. CDR3 in amino acids: CSARDLKGSMGEQYV. The CDR3 DNA reads TGCAGTGCTAGAGATCTTAAGGGCTCAATGGGAGAGCAGTACGTC. The chain recombines TRBV20-1 with TRBJ2-7; D unresolved. Germline V lookup: CDR1 DFQATT, CDR2 SNEGSKA (reference sequence). Trimming shortened V by 0 bases and J by 7 bases, and 19 bases separated the two germline ends. This CDR3 spans 15 amino acids.

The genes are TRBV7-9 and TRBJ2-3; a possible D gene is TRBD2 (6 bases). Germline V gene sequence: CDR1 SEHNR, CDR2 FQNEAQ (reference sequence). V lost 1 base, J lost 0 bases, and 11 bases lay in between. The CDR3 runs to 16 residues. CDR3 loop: CASSLGLVGSTDTQYF. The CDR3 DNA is TGTGCCAGCAGCTTAGGACTAGTTGGGAGCACAGATACGCAGTATTTT.

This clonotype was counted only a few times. The CDR3 loop reads CSARGPYEQYF. CDR3 DNA sequence: TGCAGTGCTAGAGGCCCCTACGAGCAGTACTTC. The V call is TRBV20-1, the J call TRBJ2-7; D is ambiguous. This CDR3 is built from 11 residues. The germline V gene has CDR1 DFQATT and CDR2 SNEGSKA (reference sequence). The V end lost 1 base, the J end lost 2 bases, and 3 bases lay between the germline ends.

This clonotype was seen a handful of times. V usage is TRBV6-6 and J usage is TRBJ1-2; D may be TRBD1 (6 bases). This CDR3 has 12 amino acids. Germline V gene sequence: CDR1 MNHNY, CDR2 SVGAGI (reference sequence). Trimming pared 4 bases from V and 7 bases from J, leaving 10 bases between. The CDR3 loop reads CASSSQGTGYTF. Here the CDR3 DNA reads TGTGCCAGCAGTTCACAGGGTACTGGCTACACCTTC.

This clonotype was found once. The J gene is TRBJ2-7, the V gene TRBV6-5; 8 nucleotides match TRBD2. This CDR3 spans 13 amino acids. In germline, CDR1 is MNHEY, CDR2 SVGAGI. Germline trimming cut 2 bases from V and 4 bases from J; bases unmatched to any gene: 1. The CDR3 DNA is TGTGCCAGCAGTTACCGGGAGGGGTACGAGCAGTACGTC. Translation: CASSYREGYEQYV.

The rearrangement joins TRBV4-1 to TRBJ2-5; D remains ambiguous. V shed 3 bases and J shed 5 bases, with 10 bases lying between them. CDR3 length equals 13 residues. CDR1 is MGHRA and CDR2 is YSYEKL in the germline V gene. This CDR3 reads CASSQPGSETQYF. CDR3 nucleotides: TGCGCCAGCAGCCAGCCGGGTTCCGAGACCCAGTACTTC.

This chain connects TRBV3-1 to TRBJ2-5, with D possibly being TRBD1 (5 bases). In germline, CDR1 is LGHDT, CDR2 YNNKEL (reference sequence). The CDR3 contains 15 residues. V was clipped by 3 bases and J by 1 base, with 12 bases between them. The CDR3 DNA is TGTGCCAGCAGCCAGATCTTGACAGCCCAAGAGACCCAGTACTTC. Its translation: CASSQILTAQETQYF.

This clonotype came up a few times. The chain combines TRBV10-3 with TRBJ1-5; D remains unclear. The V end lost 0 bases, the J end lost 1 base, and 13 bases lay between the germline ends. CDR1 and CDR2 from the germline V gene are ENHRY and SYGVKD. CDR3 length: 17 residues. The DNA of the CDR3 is TGTGCCATCAGTGAGTCGAAGGTGGGGTTGAGCAATCAGCCCCAGCATTTT. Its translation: CAISESKVGLSNQPQHF.

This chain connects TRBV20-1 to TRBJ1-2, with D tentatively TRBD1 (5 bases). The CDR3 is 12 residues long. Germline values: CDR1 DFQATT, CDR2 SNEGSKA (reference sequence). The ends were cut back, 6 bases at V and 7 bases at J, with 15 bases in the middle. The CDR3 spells CSAGEPVGGYTF. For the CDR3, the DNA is TGCAGTGCGGGGGAGCCAGTGGGTGGCTACACCTTC.

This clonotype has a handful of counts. CDR3 sequence (DNA): TGTGTAACTAGCGGGACGAACACCGGGGAGCTGTTTTTT. As protein: CVTSGTNTGELFF. The J gene is TRBJ2-2, the V gene TRBV25-1; the match to TRBD2 covers 10 bases. The CDR3 is 13 amino acids. In germline, CDR1 is MGHDK, CDR2 SYGVNS.

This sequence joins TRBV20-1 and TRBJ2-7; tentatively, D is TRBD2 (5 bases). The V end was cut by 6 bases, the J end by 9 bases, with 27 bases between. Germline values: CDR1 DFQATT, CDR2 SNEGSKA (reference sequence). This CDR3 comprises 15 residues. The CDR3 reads CSATDGFGEIRTQYF. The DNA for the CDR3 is TGCAGTGCCACGGACGGATTCGGGGAGATACGTACGCAGTACTTC.

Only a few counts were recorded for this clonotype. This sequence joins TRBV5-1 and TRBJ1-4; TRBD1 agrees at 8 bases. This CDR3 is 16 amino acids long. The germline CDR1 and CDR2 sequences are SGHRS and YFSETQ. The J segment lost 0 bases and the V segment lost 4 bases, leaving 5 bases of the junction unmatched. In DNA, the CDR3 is TGCGCCAGCAGCCCATTGGACAGGGCAACTAATGAAAAACTGTTTTTT. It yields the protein CASSPLDRATNEKLFF.

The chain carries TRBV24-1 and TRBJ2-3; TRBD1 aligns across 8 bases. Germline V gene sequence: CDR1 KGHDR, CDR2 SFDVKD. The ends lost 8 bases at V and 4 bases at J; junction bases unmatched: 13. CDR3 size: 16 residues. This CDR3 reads CATKTAPRGRPDTQYF. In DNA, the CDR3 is TGTGCCACCAAGACCGCGCCCAGGGGGCGTCCAGATACGCAGTATTTT.

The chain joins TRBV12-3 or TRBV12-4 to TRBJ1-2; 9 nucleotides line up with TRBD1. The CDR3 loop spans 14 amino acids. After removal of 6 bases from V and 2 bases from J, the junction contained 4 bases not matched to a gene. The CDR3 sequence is CASRTGGPNYGYTF. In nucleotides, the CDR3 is TGTGCCAGCAGAACAGGGGGCCCAAACTATGGCTACACCTTC.